These 10 T cell receptor beta chains came from one sample sequenced in a study of early T cells in non-severe SARS-CoV-2 infection (dated by TCRdb to 2020 to 2023). Library construction relied on 5' RACE. The run used a NextSeq 500. TCRdb cleaned the public reads at Q25 with fastp, built clones with MiXCR and kept in-frame beta chains. Rows with a matching CDR3 protein are joined into one entry that keeps the most common DNA and genes. For this sample the table gives 50,000 to 85,000 distinct CDR3 sequences, of which around 9% were detected only once. Together, the top ten hold 2.5% to 3.5% of the sample. The sequenced sample was whole blood. Every receptor here comes from an adult who was a healthcare worker with PCR-confirmed SARS-CoV-2 infection or an uninfected control (not recorded which).

This clonotype was observed at least ten times. The chain carries TRBV29-1 and TRBJ2-7; D ambiguous. The V gene's germline CDR1 is SQVTM and CDR2 ANQGSEA. V was cut by 1 base and J by 4 bases, with 11 bases left in between. The length of the CDR3 is 13 residues. The CDR3 loop is CSVEGGRGYEQYF. The CDR3 nucleotides are TGCAGCGTTGAAGGGGGTCGCGGATACGAGCAGTACTTC.

In its sample, this clonotype was seen a few times. The chain uses TRBV6-1 and TRBJ2-7; D is uncertain. V lost 2 bases and J lost 13, with 15 bases in between. From germline, CDR1 is MNHNS and CDR2 SASEGT. The CDR3 length is 12 residues. CDR3 DNA sequence: TGTGCCAGCAGTGAACGGCCGACTTCAGGATACTTC. This codes for CASSERPTSGYF.

This clonotype was counted a few times. The gene calls are TRBV29-1 and TRBJ2-1, with D perhaps TRBD2 (6 bases). This CDR3 has 17 residues. The V end lost 5 bases, the J end lost 0 bases, and 20 bases lay between the germline ends. Germline V gene lookup returns CDR1 SQVTM and CDR2 ANQGSEA. CDR3 nucleotides: TGCAGCGTTATCTCCGGTGGGGGGAGCCTCTCCTACAATGAGCAGTTCTTC. Amino acid sequence: CSVISGGGSLSYNEQFF.

The chain combines TRBV2 with TRBJ1-2; no reliable D call. V dropped 0 bases and J dropped 8 bases, with 7 bases sitting between them. CDR3 length equals 12 residues. Germline V gene sequence: CDR1 SNHLY, CDR2 FYNNEI. The CDR3 DNA follows: TGTGCCAGCAGTGAAGCAGGGCGAGGCTACACCTTC. This gives the protein CASSEAGRGYTF.

This clonotype was detected many times. The genes are TRBV7-6 and TRBJ2-7, with TRBD1 matching over 7 bases. J lost 3 bases, V lost 4 bases, and 12 bases had no gene match. Germline V gene sequence: CDR1 SGHVS, CDR2 FNYEAQ. The CDR3 sequence is 16 residues long. This CDR3 reads CASSSTQGVTFYEQYF. For the CDR3, the DNA is TGTGCCAGCAGCTCAACCCAGGGGGTTACCTTCTACGAGCAGTACTTC.

Concerning this clonotype: At one end the junction does not follow the germline gene, possibly because of a read error. CDR3 DNA sequence: TGCAGTGCTTTGGGGACTAGCGGCCTCATACCGTTC. Translating it yields CSALGTSGLIPF. This rearrangement joins TRBV20-1 to TRBJ2-4; 11 bases line up with TRBD2. Germline CDR1 DFQATT, CDR2 SNEGSKA (reference sequence). The CDR3 contains 12 residues.

This clonotype was recorded many times. This rearrangement joins TRBV7-7 to TRBJ2-5, with 9 bases aligning to TRBD2. The CDR3 covers 15 residues. Germline CDR1 is SSHAT and CDR2 is FNYEAQ (reference sequence). V lost 3 bases to trimming and J lost 1 base; unmatched junction nucleotides: 3. CDR3 amino acids: CASSLVTSGQETQYF. For the CDR3, the DNA is TGTGCCAGCAGCTTGGTGACTAGCGGCCAAGAGACCCAGTACTTC.

In this sample, this clonotype turned up many times. This sequence joins TRBV29-1 and TRBJ2-3; D is possibly TRBD2 (6 bases). This CDR3 has 13 amino acids. Germline values: CDR1 SQVTM, CDR2 ANQGSEA. V lost 3 bases, J lost 6 bases, and 13 bases lay in between. As DNA, the CDR3 is TGCAGCGTTGAGTGGGGGGAATGGGATACGCAGTATTTT. Translation: CSVEWGEWDTQYF.

The chain couples TRBV4-3 to TRBJ2-2, with no clear D. The germline CDR1 and CDR2 sequences are LGHNA and YSLEER. The V gene lost 3 bases and the J gene lost 1 base, with 3 bases spanning the gap. The CDR3 loop spans 13 amino acids. The CDR3 is CASSHRNTGELFF. Here the CDR3 DNA reads TGCGCCAGCAGCCACAGGAACACCGGGGAGCTGTTTTTT.

Ten or more counts support this clonotype. J is TRBJ2-3 and V is TRBV20-1; D possibly corresponds to TRBD2 (6 bases). The germline V and J ends were trimmed by 3 bases and 7 bases, with 14 bases remaining between them. Germline V gene data show CDR1 as DFQATT and CDR2 as SNEGSKA (reference sequence). This CDR3 comprises 13 residues. DNA for the CDR3: TGCAGTGCTAGGGACTACCGAGGAAATACGCAGTATTTT. This codes for CSARDYRGNTQYF.